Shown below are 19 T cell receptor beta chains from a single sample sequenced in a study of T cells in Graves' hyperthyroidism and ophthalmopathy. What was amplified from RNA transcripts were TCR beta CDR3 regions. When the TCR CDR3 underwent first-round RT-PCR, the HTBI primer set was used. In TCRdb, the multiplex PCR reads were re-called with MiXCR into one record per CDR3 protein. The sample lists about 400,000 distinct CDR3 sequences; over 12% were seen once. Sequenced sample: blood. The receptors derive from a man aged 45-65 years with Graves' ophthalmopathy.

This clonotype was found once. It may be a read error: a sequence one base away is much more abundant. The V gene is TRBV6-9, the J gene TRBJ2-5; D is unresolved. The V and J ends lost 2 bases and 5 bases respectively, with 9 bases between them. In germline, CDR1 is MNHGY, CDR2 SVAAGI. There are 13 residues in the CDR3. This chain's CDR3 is CASSYGVRETQYF. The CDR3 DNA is TGTGCCAGCAGTTATGGGGTTAGGGAGACCCAGTACTTC.

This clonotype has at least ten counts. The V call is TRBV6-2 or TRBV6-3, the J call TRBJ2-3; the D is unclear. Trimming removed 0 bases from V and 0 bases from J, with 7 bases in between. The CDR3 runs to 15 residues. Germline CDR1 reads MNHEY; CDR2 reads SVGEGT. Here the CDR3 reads CASSYSSGSTDTQYF. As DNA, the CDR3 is TGTGCCAGCAGTTACTCCTCGGGTAGCACAGATACGCAGTATTTT.

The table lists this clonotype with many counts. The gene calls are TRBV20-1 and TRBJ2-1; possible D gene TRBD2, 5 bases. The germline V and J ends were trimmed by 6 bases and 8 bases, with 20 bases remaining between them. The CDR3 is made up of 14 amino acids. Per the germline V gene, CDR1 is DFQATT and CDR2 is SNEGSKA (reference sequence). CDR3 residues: CSAPRGGSTDEQFF. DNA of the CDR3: TGCAGTGCCCCCCGGGGTGGTTCTACGGATGAGCAGTTCTTC.

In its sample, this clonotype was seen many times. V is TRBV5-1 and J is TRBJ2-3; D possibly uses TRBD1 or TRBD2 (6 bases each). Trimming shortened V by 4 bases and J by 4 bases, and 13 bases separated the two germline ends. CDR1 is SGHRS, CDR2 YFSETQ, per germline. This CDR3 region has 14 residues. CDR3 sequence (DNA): TGCGCCAGCAGCGGGGGCGGGGAGGCAGATACGCAGTATTTT. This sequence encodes CASSGGGEADTQYF.

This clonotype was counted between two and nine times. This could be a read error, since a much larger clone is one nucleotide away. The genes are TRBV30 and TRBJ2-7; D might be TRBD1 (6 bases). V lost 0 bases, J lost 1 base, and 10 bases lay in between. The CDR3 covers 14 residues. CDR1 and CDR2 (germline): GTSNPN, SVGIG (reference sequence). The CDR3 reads CAWSVDSVSYEQYF. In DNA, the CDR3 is TGTGCCTGGAGTGTGGACAGCGTATCCTACGAGCAGTACTTC.

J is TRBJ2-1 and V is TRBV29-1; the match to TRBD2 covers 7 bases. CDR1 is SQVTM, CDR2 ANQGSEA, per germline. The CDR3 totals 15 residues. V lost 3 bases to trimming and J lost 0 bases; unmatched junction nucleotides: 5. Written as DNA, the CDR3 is TGCAGCGTTGAGGGTCTAGCGGACTCCTACAATGAGCAGTTCTTC. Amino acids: CSVEGLADSYNEQFF.

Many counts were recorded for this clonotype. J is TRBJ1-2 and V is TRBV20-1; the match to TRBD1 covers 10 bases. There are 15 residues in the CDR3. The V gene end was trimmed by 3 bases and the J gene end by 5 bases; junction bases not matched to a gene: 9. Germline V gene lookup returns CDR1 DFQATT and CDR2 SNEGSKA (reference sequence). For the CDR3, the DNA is TGCAGTGCTAGGCCCGGGACAGGGGCAGGGTATGGCTACACCTTC. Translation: CSARPGTGAGYGYTF.

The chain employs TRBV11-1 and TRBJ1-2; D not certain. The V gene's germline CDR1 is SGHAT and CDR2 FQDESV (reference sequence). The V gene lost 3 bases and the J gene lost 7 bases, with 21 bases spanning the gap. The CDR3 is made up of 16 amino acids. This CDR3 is CASSFSRVALGSGYTF. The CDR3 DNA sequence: TGTGCCAGCAGCTTTTCGAGAGTCGCATTAGGTTCTGGCTACACCTTC.

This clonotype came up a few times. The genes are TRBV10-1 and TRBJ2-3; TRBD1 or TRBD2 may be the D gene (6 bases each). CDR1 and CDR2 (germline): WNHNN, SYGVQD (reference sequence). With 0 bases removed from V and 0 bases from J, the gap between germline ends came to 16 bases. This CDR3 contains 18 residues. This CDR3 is CASSESIGGNSSTDTQYF. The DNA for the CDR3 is TGCGCCAGCAGTGAGTCGATCGGGGGCAATTCAAGCACAGATACGCAGTATTTT.

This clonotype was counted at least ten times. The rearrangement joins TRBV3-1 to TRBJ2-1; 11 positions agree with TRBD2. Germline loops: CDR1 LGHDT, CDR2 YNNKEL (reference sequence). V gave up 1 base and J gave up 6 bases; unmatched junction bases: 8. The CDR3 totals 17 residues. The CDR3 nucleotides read TGTGCCAGCAGCCAAGTGGGAGGGACTAGCGGATCCAATGAGCAGTTCTTC. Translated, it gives CASSQVGGTSGSNEQFF.

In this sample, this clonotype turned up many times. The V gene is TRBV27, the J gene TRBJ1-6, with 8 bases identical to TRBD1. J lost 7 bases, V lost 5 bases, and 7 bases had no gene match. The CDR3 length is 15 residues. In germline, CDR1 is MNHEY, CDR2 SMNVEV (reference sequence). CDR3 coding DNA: TGTGCCAGCAGTACTGGGACAGGAAGCAATTCACCCCTCCACTTT. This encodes CASSTGTGSNSPLHF.

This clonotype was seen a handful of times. CDR3 residues: CASSRRSLYTDTQYF. In DNA form, the CDR3 reads TGTGCCAGCAGCCGGCGAAGCCTTTACACAGATACGCAGTATTTT. The V call is TRBV13, the J call TRBJ2-3; D uncertain. The CDR3 spans 15 residues. The germline V gene encodes CDR1 PRHDT and CDR2 FYEKMQ (reference sequence). V lost 5 bases and J lost 2, with 14 bases in between.

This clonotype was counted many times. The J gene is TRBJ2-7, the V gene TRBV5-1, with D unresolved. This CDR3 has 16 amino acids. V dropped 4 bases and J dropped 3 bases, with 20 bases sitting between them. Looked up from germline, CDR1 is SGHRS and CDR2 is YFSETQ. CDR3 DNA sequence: TGCGCCAGCAGCCAATTGGTAGGCCCCCCGAACTACGAGCAGTACTTC. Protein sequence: CASSQLVGPPNYEQYF.

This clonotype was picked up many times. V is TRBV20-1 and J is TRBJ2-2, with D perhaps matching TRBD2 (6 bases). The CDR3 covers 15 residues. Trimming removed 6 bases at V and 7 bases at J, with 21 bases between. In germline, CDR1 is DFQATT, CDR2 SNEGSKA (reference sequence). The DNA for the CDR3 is TGCAGTGCCCCCAGTGGGGGAGGCCCCGTCGGGGAGCTGTTTTTT. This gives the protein CSAPSGGGPVGELFF.

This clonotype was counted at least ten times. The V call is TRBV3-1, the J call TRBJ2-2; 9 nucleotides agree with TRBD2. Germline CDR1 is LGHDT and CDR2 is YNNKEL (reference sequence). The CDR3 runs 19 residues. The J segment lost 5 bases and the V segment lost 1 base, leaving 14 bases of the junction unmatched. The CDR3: CASSQVGSGSFRLTGELFF. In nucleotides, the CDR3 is TGTGCCAGCAGCCAAGTGGGTAGCGGGAGTTTTCGTTTGACCGGGGAGCTGTTTTTT. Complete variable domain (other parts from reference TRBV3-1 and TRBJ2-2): DTAVSQTPKYLVTQMGNDKSIKCEQNLGHDTMYWYKQDSKKFLKIMFSYNNKELIINETVPNRFSPKSPDKAHLNLHINSLELGDSAVYFCASSQVGSGSFRLTGELFFGEGSRLTVL.

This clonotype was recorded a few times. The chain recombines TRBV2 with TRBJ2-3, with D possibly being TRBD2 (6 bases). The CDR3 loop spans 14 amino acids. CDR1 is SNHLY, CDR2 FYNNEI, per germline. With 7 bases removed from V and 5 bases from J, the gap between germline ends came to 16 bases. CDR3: CASTGSGSGDTQYF. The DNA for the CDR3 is TGTGCCAGCACGGGGTCCGGGAGCGGAGATACGCAGTATTTT.

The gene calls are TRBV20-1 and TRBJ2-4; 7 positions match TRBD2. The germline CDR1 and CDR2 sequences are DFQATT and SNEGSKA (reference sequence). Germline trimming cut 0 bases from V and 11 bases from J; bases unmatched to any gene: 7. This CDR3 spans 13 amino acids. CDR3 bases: TGCAGTGCTAGAGAGACGGCGGGAGACCTTCAGTACTTC. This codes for CSARETAGDLQYF.

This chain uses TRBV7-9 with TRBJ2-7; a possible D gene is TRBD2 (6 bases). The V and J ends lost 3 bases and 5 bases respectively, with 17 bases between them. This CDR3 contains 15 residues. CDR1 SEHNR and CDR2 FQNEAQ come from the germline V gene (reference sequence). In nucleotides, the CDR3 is TGTGCCAGCAGCTTGGGTGTCGGGAGTCGGAACGAGCAGTACTTC. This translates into CASSLGVGSRNEQYF. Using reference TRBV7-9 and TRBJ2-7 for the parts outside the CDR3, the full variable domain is DTGVSQNPRHKITKRGQNVTFRCDPISEHNRLYWYRQTLGQGPEFLTYFQNEAQLEKSRLLSDRFSAERPKGSFSTLEIQRTEQGDSAMYLCASSLGVGSRNEQYFGPGTRLTVT.

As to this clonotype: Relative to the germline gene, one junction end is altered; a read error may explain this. In DNA, the CDR3 is TGTGCCGGCAGCCCGGGACTACCCGTCTACAATGAGCAGTTCTTC. Its translation is CAGSPGLPVYNEQFF. The chain combines TRBV12-3 or TRBV12-4 with TRBJ2-1, with 7 bases identical to TRBD2. This CDR3 contains 15 residues.